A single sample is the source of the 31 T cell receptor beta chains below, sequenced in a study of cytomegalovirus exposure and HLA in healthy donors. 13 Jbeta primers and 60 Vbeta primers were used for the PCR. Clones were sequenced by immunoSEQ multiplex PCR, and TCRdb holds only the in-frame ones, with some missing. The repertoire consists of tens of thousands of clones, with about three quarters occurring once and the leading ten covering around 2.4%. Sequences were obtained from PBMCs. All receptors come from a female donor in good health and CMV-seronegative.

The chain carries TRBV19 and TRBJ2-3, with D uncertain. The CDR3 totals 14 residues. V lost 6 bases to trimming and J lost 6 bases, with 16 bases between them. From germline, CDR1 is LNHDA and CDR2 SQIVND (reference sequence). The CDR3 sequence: CASRSKLISDTQYF. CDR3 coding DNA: TGTGCCAGTAGGTCTAAGTTGATCTCGGATACGCAGTATTTT.

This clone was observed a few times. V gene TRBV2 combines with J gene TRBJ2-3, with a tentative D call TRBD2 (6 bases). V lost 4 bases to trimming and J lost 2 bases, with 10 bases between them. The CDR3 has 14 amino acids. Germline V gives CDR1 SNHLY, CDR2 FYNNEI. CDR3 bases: TGTGCCAGCAGTGGGGCTAGCGCCACAGATACGCAGTATTTT. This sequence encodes CASSGASATDTQYF.

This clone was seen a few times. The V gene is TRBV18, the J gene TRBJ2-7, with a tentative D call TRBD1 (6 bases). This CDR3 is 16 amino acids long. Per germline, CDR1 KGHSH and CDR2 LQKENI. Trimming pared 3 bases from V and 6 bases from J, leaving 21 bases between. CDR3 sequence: CASSPDFRGSNSEQYF. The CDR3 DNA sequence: TGTGCCAGCTCACCGGATTTCAGGGGATCAAATAGCGAGCAGTACTTC. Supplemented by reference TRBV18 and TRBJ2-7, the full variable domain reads NAGVMQNPRHLVRRRGQEARLRCSPMKGHSHVYWYRQLPEEGLKFMVYLQKENIIDESGMPKERFSAEFPKEGPSILRIQQVVRGDSAAYFCASSPDFRGSNSEQYFGPGTRLTVT.

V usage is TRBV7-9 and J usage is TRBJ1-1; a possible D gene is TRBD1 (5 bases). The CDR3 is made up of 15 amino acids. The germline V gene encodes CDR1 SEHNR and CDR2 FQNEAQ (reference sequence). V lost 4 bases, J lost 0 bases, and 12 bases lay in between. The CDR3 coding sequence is TGTGCCAGCAGCTCGGACACGAACTTGAACACTGAAGCTTTCTTT. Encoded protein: CASSSDTNLNTEAFF.

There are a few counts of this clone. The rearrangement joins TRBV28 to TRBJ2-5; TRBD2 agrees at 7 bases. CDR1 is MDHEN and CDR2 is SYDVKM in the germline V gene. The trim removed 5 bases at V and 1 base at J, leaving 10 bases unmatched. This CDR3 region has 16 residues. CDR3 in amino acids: CASSPRGSGFQETQYF. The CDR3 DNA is TGTGCCAGCAGTCCCCGGGGTAGCGGGTTCCAAGAGACCCAGTACTTC. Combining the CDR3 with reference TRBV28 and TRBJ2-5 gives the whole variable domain DVKVTQSSRYLVKRTGEKVFLECVQDMDHENMFWYRQDPGLGLRLIYFSYDVKMKEKGDIPEGYSVSREKKERFSLILESASTNQTSMYLCASSPRGSGFQETQYFGPGTRLLVL.

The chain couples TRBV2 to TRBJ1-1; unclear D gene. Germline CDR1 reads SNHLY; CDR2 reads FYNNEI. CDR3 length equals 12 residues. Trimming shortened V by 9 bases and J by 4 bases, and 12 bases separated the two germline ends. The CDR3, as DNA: TGTGCCAGTAGTACTTCTAGCACTGAAGCTTTCTTT. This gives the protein CASSTSSTEAFF.

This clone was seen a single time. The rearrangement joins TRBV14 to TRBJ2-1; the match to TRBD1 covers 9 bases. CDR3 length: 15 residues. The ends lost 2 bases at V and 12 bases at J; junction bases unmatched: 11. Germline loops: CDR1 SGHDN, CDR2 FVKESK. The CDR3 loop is CASSQFRTGDRGQFF. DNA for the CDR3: TGTGCCAGCAGCCAATTCCGGACAGGGGATCGGGGGCAGTTCTTC.

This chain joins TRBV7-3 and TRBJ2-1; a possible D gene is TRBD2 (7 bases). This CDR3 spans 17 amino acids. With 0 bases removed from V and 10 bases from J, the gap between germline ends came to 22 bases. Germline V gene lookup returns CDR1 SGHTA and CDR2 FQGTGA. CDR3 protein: CASSLTPGGGSFYEQFF. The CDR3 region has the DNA TGTGCCAGCAGCTTAACCCCGGGGGGCGGGAGTTTTTACGAGCAGTTCTTC.

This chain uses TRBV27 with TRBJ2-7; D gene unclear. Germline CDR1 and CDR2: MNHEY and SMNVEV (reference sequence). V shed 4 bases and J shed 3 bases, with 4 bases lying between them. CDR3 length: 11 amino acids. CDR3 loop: CASSSSYEQYF. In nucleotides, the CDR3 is TGTGCCAGCAGTTCTAGCTACGAGCAGTACTTC.

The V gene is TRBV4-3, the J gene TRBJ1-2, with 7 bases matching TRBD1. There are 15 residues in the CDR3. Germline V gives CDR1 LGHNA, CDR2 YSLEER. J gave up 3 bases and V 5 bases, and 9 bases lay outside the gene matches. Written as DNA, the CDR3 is TGCGCCAGCAGCAACTGGGGACAGCGCGACTATGGCTACACCTTC. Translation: CASSNWGQRDYGYTF.

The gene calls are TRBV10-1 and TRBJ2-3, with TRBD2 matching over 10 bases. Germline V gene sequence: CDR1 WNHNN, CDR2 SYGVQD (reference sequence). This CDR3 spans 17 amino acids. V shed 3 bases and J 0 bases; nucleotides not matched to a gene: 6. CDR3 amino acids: CASSDPTSGVSTDTQYF. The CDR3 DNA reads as TGCGCCAGCAGTGACCCTACTAGCGGGGTAAGCACAGATACGCAGTATTTT.

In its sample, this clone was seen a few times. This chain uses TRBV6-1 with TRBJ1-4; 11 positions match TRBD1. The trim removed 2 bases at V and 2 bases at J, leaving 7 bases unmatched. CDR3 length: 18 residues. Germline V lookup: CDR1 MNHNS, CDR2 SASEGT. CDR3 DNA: TGTGCCAGCAGTGAAATGGACAGGGGGCTTGTTACTAATGAAAAACTGTTTTTT. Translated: CASSEMDRGLVTNEKLFF.

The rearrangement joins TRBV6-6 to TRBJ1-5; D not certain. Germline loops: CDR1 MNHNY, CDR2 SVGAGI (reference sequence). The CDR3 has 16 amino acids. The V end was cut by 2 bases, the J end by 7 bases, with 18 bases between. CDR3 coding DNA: TGTGCCAGCAGTTACCCCCCTTCGTTGGGAGGCCAGCCCCAGCATTTT. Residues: CASSYPPSLGGQPQHF.

The CDR3 DNA is TGTGCCATCAGTGAGTTTAATAGCGGGGTTTCGAACACCGGGGAGCTGTTTTTT. Residues: CAISEFNSGVSNTGELFF. The chain uses TRBV10-3 and TRBJ2-2; 8 bases map to TRBD2. This CDR3 region has 18 residues. Germline V gene sequence: CDR1 ENHRY, CDR2 SYGVKD. J lost 0 bases, V lost 1 base, and 7 bases had no gene match.

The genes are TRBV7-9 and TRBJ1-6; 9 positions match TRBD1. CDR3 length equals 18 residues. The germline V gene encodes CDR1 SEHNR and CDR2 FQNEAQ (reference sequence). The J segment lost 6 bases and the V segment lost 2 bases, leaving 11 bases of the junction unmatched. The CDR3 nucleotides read TGTGCCAGCAGCTTAACCGGTGTTCTGGGACAGGGTAATTCACCCCTCCACTTT. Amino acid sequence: CASSLTGVLGQGNSPLHF.

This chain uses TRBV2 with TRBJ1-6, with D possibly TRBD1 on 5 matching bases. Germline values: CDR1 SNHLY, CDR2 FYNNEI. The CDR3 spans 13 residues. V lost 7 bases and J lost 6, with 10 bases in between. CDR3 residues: CASMGGVNSPLHF. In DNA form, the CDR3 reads TGTGCCAGCATGGGGGGAGTTAATTCACCCCTCCACTTT.

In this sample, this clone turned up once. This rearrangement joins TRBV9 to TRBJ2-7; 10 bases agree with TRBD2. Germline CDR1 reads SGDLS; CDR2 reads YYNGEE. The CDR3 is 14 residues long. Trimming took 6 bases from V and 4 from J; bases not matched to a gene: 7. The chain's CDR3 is CASTSLLAGYEQYF. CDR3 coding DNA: TGTGCCAGCACCTCTCTACTAGCGGGGTACGAGCAGTACTTC.

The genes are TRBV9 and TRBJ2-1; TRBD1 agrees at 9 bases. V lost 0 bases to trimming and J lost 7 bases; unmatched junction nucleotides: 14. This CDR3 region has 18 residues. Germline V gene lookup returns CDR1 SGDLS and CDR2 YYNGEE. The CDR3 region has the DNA TGTGCCAGCAGCGTAGAGGGCAGGGGGGGACAGGGCCGGAATGAGCAGTTCTTC. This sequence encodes CASSVEGRGGQGRNEQFF.

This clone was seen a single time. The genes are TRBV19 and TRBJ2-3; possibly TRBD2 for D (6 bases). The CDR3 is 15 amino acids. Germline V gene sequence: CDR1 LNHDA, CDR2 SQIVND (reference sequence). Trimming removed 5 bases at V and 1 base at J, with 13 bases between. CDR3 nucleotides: TGTGCCAGTAGTTCCGGGAGCCCCGGCACAGATACGCAGTATTTT. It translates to CASSSGSPGTDTQYF. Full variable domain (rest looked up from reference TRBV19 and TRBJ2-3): DGGITQSPKYLFRKEGQNVTLSCEQNLNHDAMYWYRQDPGQGLRLIYYSQIVNDFQKGDIAEGYSVSREKKESFPLTVTSAQKNPTAFYLCASSSGSPGTDTQYFGPGTRLTVL.

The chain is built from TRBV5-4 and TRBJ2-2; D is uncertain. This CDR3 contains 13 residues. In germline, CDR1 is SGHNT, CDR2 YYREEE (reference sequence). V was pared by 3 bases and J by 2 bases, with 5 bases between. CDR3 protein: CASSSKNTGELFF. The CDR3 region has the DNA TGTGCCAGCAGCTCCAAAAACACCGGGGAGCTGTTTTTT.

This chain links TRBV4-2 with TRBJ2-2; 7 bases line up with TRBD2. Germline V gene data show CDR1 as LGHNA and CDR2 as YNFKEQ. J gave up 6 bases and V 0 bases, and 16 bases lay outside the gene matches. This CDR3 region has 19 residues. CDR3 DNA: TGTGCCAGCAGCCAAGAACGGGTAGCGGGCTCCTACCTCCCCGGGGAGCTGTTTTTT. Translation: CASSQERVAGSYLPGELFF.

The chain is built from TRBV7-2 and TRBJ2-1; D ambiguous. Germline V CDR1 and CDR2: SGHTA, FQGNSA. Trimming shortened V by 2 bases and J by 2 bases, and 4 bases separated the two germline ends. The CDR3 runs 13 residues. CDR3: CASSLYTYNEQFF. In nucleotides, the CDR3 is TGTGCCAGCAGCTTATATACCTACAATGAGCAGTTCTTC.

The CDR3 loop is CASSSHGSGANVLTF. For the CDR3, the DNA is TGTGCCAGCAGTTCCCACGGCTCTGGGGCCAACGTCCTGACTTTC. The chain joins TRBV6-5 to TRBJ2-6; D not resolved. This CDR3 has 15 residues. Germline assignment: CDR1 MNHEY and CDR2 SVGAGI. V shed 4 bases and J shed 0 bases, with 7 bases lying between them.

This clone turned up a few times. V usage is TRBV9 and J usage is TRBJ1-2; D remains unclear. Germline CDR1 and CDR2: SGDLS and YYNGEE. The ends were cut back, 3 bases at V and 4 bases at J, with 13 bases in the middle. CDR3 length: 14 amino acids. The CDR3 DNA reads TGTGCCAGCAGCGGGCGGGGTGTTCGCTATGGCTACACCTTC. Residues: CASSGRGVRYGYTF. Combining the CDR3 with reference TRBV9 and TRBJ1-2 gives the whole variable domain DSGVTQTPKHLITATGQRVTLRCSPRSGDLSVYWYQQSLDQGLQFLIQYYNGEERAKGNILERFSAQQFPDLHSELNLSSLELGDSALYFCASSGRGVRYGYTFGSGTRLTVV.

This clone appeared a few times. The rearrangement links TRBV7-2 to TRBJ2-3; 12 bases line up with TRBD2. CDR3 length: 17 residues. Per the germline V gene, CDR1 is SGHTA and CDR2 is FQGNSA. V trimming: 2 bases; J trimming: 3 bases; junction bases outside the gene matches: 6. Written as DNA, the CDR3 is TGTGCCAGCAGCTTAAGAGCTAGCGGGGGGGGTACAGATACGCAGTATTTT. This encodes CASSLRASGGGTDTQYF.

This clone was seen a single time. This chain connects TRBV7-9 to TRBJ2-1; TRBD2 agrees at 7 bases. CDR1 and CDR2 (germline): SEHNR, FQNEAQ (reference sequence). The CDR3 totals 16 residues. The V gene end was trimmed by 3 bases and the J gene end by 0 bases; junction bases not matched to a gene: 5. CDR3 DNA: TGTGCCAGCAGCTTCGGCGGGGGTCCCTCCTACAATGAGCAGTTCTTC. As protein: CASSFGGGPSYNEQFF.

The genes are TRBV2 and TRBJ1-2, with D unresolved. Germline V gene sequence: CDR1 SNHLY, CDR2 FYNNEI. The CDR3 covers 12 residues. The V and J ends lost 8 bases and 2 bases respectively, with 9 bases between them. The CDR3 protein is CASSGNNYGYTF. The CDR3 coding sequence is TGTGCCAGCTCCGGGAACAACTATGGCTACACCTTC. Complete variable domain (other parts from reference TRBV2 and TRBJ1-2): EPEVTQTPSHQVTQMGQEVILRCVPISNHLYFYWYRQILGQKVEFLVSFYNNEISEKSEIFDDQFSVERPDGSNFTLKIRSTKLEDSAMYFCASSGNNYGYTFGSGTRLTVV.

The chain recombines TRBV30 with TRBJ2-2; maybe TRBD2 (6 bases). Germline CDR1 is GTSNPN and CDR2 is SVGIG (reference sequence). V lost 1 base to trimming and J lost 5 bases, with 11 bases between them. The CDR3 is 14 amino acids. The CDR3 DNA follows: TGTGCCTGGAGTGGGGGACTCTATACCGGGGAGCTGTTTTTT. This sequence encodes CAWSGGLYTGELFF.

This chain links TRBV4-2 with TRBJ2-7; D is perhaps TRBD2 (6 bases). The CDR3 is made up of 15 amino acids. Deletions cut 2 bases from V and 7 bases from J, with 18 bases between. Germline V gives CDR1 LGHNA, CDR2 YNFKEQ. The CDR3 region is CASSQNDAGRREQYF. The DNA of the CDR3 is TGTGCCAGCAGCCAAAACGACGCGGGGCGGCGGGAGCAGTACTTC.

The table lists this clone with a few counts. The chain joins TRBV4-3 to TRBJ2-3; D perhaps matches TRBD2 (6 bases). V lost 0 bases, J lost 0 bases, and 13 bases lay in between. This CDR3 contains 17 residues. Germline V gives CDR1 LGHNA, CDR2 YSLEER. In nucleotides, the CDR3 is TGCGCCAGCAGCCAAGATCGGGGGACTGCTAGCACAGATACGCAGTATTTT. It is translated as CASSQDRGTASTDTQYF.

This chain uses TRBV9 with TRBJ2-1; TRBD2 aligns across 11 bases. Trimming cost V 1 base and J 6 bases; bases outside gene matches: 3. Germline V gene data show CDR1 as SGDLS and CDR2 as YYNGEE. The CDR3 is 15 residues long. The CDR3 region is CASSVIAGGLNEQFF. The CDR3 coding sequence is TGTGCCAGCAGCGTAATAGCGGGAGGGCTCAATGAGCAGTTCTTC.